This entry lists 17 T cell receptor beta chains sequenced from one sample in a study of identical twins (dated by TCRdb to about 2016). The library was prepared using 5' RACE. TCRdb names Illumina HiSeq 2000 as the instrument used. The public reads were run again by TCRdb, first through fastp at Q25 and then through MiXCR, and only productive beta chains were kept. Identical CDR3 protein sequences are pooled into one entry, listed with their most common genes and DNA. In all, the sample holds more than 250,000 distinct CDR3 sequences, and under 9.5% of those were seen once. The ten largest clonotypes hold about 2.1% of the sample. A further study also used this sample, focusing on yellow fever vaccine responses in identical twins.

Sequencing was performed on memory (CD45RO+) T cells sorted from blood. The cell subset or site label for this specimen denotes: CD45RO+ enriched T cells. The receptors originated from a woman between 18 and 29 years old in good health.

This clonotype was counted at least ten times. The J gene is TRBJ2-7, the V gene TRBV28; D possibly corresponds to TRBD2 (5 bases). The V end lost 2 bases, the J end lost 1 base, and 12 bases lay between the germline ends. Germline loops: CDR1 MDHEN, CDR2 SYDVKM. This CDR3 is 15 amino acids long. The CDR3 loop is CASSLLAGSSYEQYF. Written as DNA, the CDR3 is TGTGCCAGCAGTTTACTCGCGGGCTCTTCCTACGAGCAGTACTTC. Looking up the rest from reference TRBV28 and TRBJ2-7 gives the full variable domain: DVKVTQSSRYLVKRTGEKVFLECVQDMDHENMFWYRQDPGLGLRLIYFSYDVKMKEKGDIPEGYSVSREKKERFSLILESASTNQTSMYLCASSLLAGSSYEQYFGPGTRLTVT.

As DNA, the CDR3 is TGCAGCGGAACGATGAACACTGAAGCTTTCTTT. Its protein product is CSGTMNTEAFF. This chain uses TRBV29-1 with TRBJ1-1; D is ambiguous. The CDR3 consists of 11 residues. Germline-derived CDR1 and CDR2 are SQVTM and ANQGSEA. The ends were cut back, 7 bases at V and 0 bases at J, with 6 bases in the middle.

This clonotype was observed a few times. The CDR3 loop is CASSFLHRTSYEQYF. In nucleotides, the CDR3 is TGCGCCAGCAGCTTTTTACACCGGACCTCCTACGAGCAGTACTTC. The chain links TRBV5-1 to TRBJ2-7, with D unclear. The germline V and J ends were trimmed by 2 bases and 0 bases, with 12 bases remaining between them. The CDR3 has 15 amino acids. Per the germline V gene, CDR1 is SGHRS and CDR2 is YFSETQ.

This clonotype has more than one count but fewer than ten. This sequence joins TRBV6-1 and TRBJ1-5; D uncertain. Trimming left V 6 bases short and J 3 bases short, with 6 bases between. The CDR3 consists of 12 residues. Germline loops: CDR1 MNHNS, CDR2 SASEGT. As DNA, the CDR3 is TGTGCCAGCAGGGTCAACAATCAGCCCCAGCATTTT. This codes for CASRVNNQPQHF.

The chain uses TRBV7-8 and TRBJ2-6; TRBD1 aligns across 8 bases. Looked up from germline, CDR1 is SGHVS and CDR2 is FQNEAQ. The CDR3 is made up of 20 amino acids. The ends lost 5 bases at V and 0 bases at J; junction bases unmatched: 15. The CDR3 protein is CASSLHETRTGPSGANVLTF. In DNA, the CDR3 is TGTGCCAGCAGCCTACATGAGACCCGGACAGGGCCCTCTGGGGCCAACGTCCTGACTTTC.

This clonotype was picked up many times. The CDR3 here is CAIRVDSSYNSPLHF. The DNA for the CDR3 is TGTGCCATCAGAGTGGACAGCTCCTATAATTCACCCCTCCACTTT. This chain connects TRBV10-3 to TRBJ1-6; TRBD1 might be the D (6 bases). Trimming took off 6 bases at V and 0 bases at J, with 9 bases between the two ends. The CDR3 length is 15 residues. CDR1 and CDR2 (germline): ENHRY, SYGVKD.

This clonotype was picked up a small number of times. The chain couples TRBV7-3 to TRBJ1-2; D uncertain. Germline V gene lookup returns CDR1 SGHTA and CDR2 FQGTGA. The length of the CDR3 is 15 residues. Trimming pared 5 bases from V and 4 bases from J, leaving 17 bases between. Here the CDR3 reads CASSRGPEGSYGYTF. In nucleotides, the CDR3 is TGTGCCAGCAGCCGAGGACCAGAGGGATCCTATGGCTACACCTTC.

This clonotype has just a few counts. This chain links TRBV5-1 with TRBJ2-3; 14 bases match TRBD2. The CDR3 is made up of 16 amino acids. V lost 4 bases and J lost 6; bases outside the gene matches: 7. Looked up from germline, CDR1 is SGHRS and CDR2 is YFSETQ. This CDR3 is CASSAGLAGGQDTQYF. CDR3 DNA sequence: TGCGCCAGCAGCGCAGGACTAGCGGGGGGCCAGGATACGCAGTATTTT.

This clonotype was counted between two and nine times. J is TRBJ2-2 and V is TRBV6-1; 8 bases map to TRBD1. Losses at the gene ends were 7 bases for V and 6 bases for J; bases not matched to a gene: 7. This CDR3 has 14 residues. Germline V CDR1 and CDR2: MNHNS, SASEGT. The CDR3 nucleotides read TGTGCCAGCACGTGGACAGGGACGGCCGGGGAGCTGTTTTTT. Translation: CASTWTGTAGELFF.

The chain recombines TRBV23-1 with TRBJ2-3; D is undetermined. TRBV23-1 is an open reading frame, and its role is uncertain. The CDR3 contains 17 residues. V was trimmed by 0 bases and J by 5 bases, leaving 18 bases between them. The DNA for the CDR3 is TGCGCCAGCAGTCAATCAGCCCGGCCAAATTTTAAAGATACGCAGTATTTT. Translated: CASSQSARPNFKDTQYF.

To note about this clonotype: A much larger clone is a single base away; this may be a read error. The V call is TRBV3-1, the J call TRBJ2-5; D gene unclear. The CDR3 extends over 16 amino acids. CDR1 is LGHDT and CDR2 is YNNKEL in the germline V gene (reference sequence). DNA for the CDR3: TGTGCCAGCAGCCAGGCCCTCCAGACCAACCAAGAGGCCCAGTACTTC. As protein: CASSQALQTNQEAQYF.

The chain has TRBV14 and TRBJ1-2, with TRBD1 matching over 10 bases. With V trimmed by 0 bases and J by 3 bases, 10 bases remained unmatched. The CDR3 loop spans 18 amino acids. In germline, CDR1 is SGHDN, CDR2 FVKESK. The CDR3 is CASSQDIPGTGADYGYTF. CDR3 nucleotide sequence: TGTGCCAGCAGCCAAGATATACCCGGGACAGGGGCGGACTATGGCTACACCTTC.

The table lists this clonotype with a few counts. V gene TRBV28 combines with J gene TRBJ1-3, with no clear D. V lost 2 bases, J lost 0 bases, and 11 bases lay in between. The V gene's germline CDR1 is MDHEN and CDR2 SYDVKM. This CDR3 spans 16 amino acids. The CDR3 DNA reads TGTGCCAGCAGTTTAGCAAGACGTACCTCTGGAAACACCATATATTTT. Translated, it gives CASSLARRTSGNTIYF.

This clonotype was detected only a few times. This chain joins TRBV7-9 and TRBJ2-7, with D possibly matching TRBD1 (6 bases). The germline V and J ends were trimmed by 0 bases and 3 bases, with 12 bases remaining between them. Looked up from germline, CDR1 is SEHNR and CDR2 is FQNEAQ (reference sequence). This CDR3 is built from 15 residues. The CDR3 protein is CASSLAGQLNYEQYF. The DNA of the CDR3 is TGTGCCAGCAGCTTAGCGGGACAATTAAACTACGAGCAGTACTTC.

This clonotype was detected many times. This chain links TRBV7-9 with TRBJ1-1; D is possibly TRBD1 (5 bases). Germline loops: CDR1 SEHNR, CDR2 FQNEAQ (reference sequence). Trimming took off 5 bases at V and 3 bases at J, with 16 bases between the two ends. The CDR3 sequence is 15 residues long. CDR3 region: CASSQTRGTDTEAFF. For the CDR3, the DNA is TGTGCCAGCAGCCAAACGAGAGGGACGGACACTGAAGCTTTCTTT.

The rearrangement uses TRBV5-1 and TRBJ1-1, with D possibly being TRBD1 (6 bases). V lost 4 bases to trimming and J lost 6 bases, with 16 bases between them. This CDR3 region has 14 residues. Per the germline V gene, CDR1 is SGHRS and CDR2 is YFSETQ. The CDR3 coding sequence is TGCGCCAGCAGCCTAGGACAGCCCGGGTCTGAAGCTTTCTTT. Its protein is CASSLGQPGSEAFF.

This chain links TRBV5-1 with TRBJ2-6; D is perhaps TRBD1 (6 bases). The germline V gene encodes CDR1 SGHRS and CDR2 YFSETQ. The CDR3 is made up of 17 amino acids. V lost 1 base and J 1 base, leaving 12 bases between the germline ends. The CDR3 nucleotides read TGCGCCAGCAGCTTGACGACAGGAAAGTCTGGGGCCAACGTCCTGACTTTC. Translation: CASSLTTGKSGANVLTF.